Sequencing of this TCR beta chain was carried out in a study of CD8+CD57+ T cells in acquired aplastic anemia. Background on the study: The study obtained an average of around 2.9 ug of DNA from sorted CD4+ and CD8+ cells. Healthy-donor CD4+ cells averaged approximately 9.8 million reads. Regarding the study as a whole: Found in both controls and patients were some 30 CD8+ CDR3 sequences.

The study profiled TCR beta VDJ and CDR3 using genomic DNA as template. In TCRdb, the reads were re-called with MiXCR into one record per CDR3 protein. There are under 200,000 distinct CDR3 sequences in the sample; roughly 63% occur only once, and 35% to 50% lies in the top ten. About this clonotype: Its specificity is unknown.

V lost 6 bases and J 4 bases, leaving 9 bases between the germline ends. The CDR3 has 12 residues. The germline gives CDR1 MNHNS, CDR2 SASEGT. Sequenced: sorted CD4+, CD8+, or CD8+CD57+ T cells (not recorded which) from PBMCs. This chain links TRBV6-1 with TRBJ1-2; D possibly corresponds to TRBD1 (6 bases). The sequence came from a human donor in good health. The CDR3 spells CASSWTAYGYTF. DNA for the CDR3: TGTGCCAGCAGCTGGACAGCCTATGGCTACACCTTC.